This TCR beta chain appears in the sequencing data of a study of blood T cell repertoires in COVID-19. For the study at large: The cDNA or gDNA used as material had been derived from T cells, B-cell-depleted T cells, or PBMCs.

Here immunoSEQ multiplex PCR was the method, and the copy in TCRdb shows in-frame clones only, minus some. The table includes 200,000 to 250,000 clones, about four fifths detected once. The CDR3 length is 12 residues. Germline V CDR1 and CDR2: WSHSY, SAAADI. Between the trimmed V and J ends, which lost 11 bases and 4 bases, there was a span of 14 bases. The material sequenced was PBMCs or T cells enriched from blood (not recorded which). The chain couples TRBV10-2 to TRBJ1-1; D unresolved. This receptor was identified in a man in his sixties who had recovered from COVID-19. The CDR3 sequence: CASVRGSTEAFF. CDR3 DNA: TGCGCCTCCGTGCGAGGGAGCACTGAAGCTTTCTTT.